This T cell receptor (beta chain) was recorded in a study of T cell responses to AZD1222 COVID-19 vaccine. The CDR3 is 15 residues long. The junction had 8 bases not matched to a gene; V was cut back by 4 bases and J by 4 bases. CDR1 and CDR2 (germline): SGHNT, YYREEE (reference sequence). Regarding the study as a whole: Rises in breadth and depth of Spike-specific TCRs came after two AZD1222 doses. Spike-wide vaccine-associated CD4 TCRs dominated at 160-218 and 743-854.

The table lists this clone with a count of one. Its target is not known. Assay used: immunoSEQ multiplex PCR; TCRdb lists only in-frame clones, some missing. The sample records under 140,000 clones, roughly 92% being singletons. The V and J genes are TRBV5-4 and TRBJ2-7; 10 bases are a match to TRBD1. The TCR was taken from an adult who received the AZD1222 COVID-19 vaccine. The sample consisted of peripheral blood, taken 28 days after the second AZD1222 dose. The CDR3 DNA follows: TGTGCCAGCAGCACCCGGACAGGGGGAAATTACGAGCAGTACTTC. As protein: CASSTRTGGNYEQYF.